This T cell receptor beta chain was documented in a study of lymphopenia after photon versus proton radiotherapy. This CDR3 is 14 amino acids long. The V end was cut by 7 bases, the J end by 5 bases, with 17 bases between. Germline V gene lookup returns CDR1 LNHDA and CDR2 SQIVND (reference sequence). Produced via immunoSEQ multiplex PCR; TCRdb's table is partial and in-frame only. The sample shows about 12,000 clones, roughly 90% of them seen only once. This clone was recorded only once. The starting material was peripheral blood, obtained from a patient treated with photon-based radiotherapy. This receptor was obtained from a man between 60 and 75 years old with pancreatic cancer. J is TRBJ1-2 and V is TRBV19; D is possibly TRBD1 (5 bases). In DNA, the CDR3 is TGTGCCAGTAATCAGGGCGAGGTTTGGTATGGCTACACCTTC. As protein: CASNQGEVWYGYTF.